These T cell receptor beta chains were read from a single sample in a study of blood T cell repertoires in COVID-19. Using immunoSEQ multiplex PCR, the repertoire was profiled, and TCRdb retains in-frame clones only, with some absent. The table includes some 140,000 clones, less than 90% detected once. The sample consisted of PBMCs or T cells enriched from blood (not recorded which). Source of these receptors: a middle-aged man with acute COVID-19. Both conserved end residues are part of each CDR3. D genes are given only for firm matches. Clone size is shown for a subset of rows, as once, few, many or a class of expanded clone.

v_gene	j_gene	abundance	d_gene	CDR3aa	CDR3nt
TRBV19	TRBJ1-3	-	-	CATEGRGGNTIYF	TGTGCCACCGAAGGCAGGGGCGGAAACACCATATATTTT
TRBV19	TRBJ1-1	-	-	CASIVNTEAFF	TGTGCCAGTATAGTGAACACTGAAGCTTTCTTT
TRBV6-2/TRBV6-3	TRBJ2-7	few	TRBD2	CASSSLLTSGSYEQYF	TGTGCCAGCAGTTCTCTCTTGACTAGCGGGAGCTACGAGCAGTACTTC
TRBV18	TRBJ2-7	-	TRBD1	CASSPGGQGREQYF	TGTGCCAGCTCACCCGGGGGACAGGGGCGGGAGCAGTACTTC
TRBV27	TRBJ1-5	-	TRBD1	CASRDLTGGWQPQHF	TGTGCCAGCAGAGATTTGACAGGGGGGTGGCAGCCCCAGCATTTT
TRBV19	TRBJ1-1	-	-	CASSLGTGGGTEAFF	TGTGCCAGTAGCCTGGGGACCGGGGGTGGCACTGAAGCTTTCTTT
TRBV30	TRBJ2-5	-	TRBD1	CAWMADRGIEIETQYF	TGTGCCTGGATGGCCGACAGGGGGATTGAAATAGAGACCCAGTACTTC
TRBV5-4	TRBJ2-3	-	-	CASSLEAGRTDTQYF	TGTGCCAGCAGCTTGGAGGCAGGGCGCACAGATACGCAGTATTTT
TRBV4-1	TRBJ2-1	-	TRBD2	CASSHLPSGGFGNEQFF	TGCGCCAGCAGCCACCTTCCCAGCGGGGGATTCGGGAATGAGCAGTTCTTC
TRBV10-3	TRBJ2-2	-	TRBD1	CAISVEDRANTGELFF	TGTGCCATCAGTGTCGAGGACAGGGCGAACACCGGGGAGCTGTTTTTT
TRBV7-2	TRBJ2-5	-	-	CASSQDRYQETQYF	TGTGCCAGCAGCCAGGACAGATATCAAGAGACCCAGTACTTC
TRBV7-9	TRBJ1-4	once	TRBD1	CASSSRTGLREKLFF	TGTGCCAGCAGCTCCCGGACAGGGCTGCGTGAAAAACTGTTTTTT
TRBV7-9	TRBJ2-7	-	-	CASSLVDGGSYEQYF	TGTGCCAGCAGCTTAGTTGACGGGGGATCCTACGAGCAGTACTTC
TRBV9	TRBJ1-4	-	TRBD1	CASSANRQGASEKLFF	TGTGCCAGCAGCGCAAATCGACAGGGGGCGAGTGAAAAACTGTTTTTT
TRBV7-2	TRBJ1-6	-	TRBD1	CASSQEQGAPGNSPLHF	TGTGCCAGCAGCCAAGAACAGGGGGCGCCGGGTAATTCACCCCTCCACTTT
TRBV12-5	TRBJ2-5	-	-	CASGTRETQYF	TGTGCTAGTGGTACTCGAGAGACCCAGTACTTC
TRBV19	TRBJ1-1	-	TRBD1	CASARQGVNTEAFF	TGTGCCAGTGCCCGACAGGGCGTGAACACTGAAGCTTTCTTT
TRBV7-2	TRBJ2-7	-	-	CASSLARNSYEQYF	TGTGCCAGCAGCTTAGCCAGGAACTCCTACGAGCAGTACTTC
TRBV19	TRBJ1-5	-	TRBD1	CASQQGYSNQPQHF	TGTGCCAGCCAACAGGGGTATAGCAATCAGCCCCAGCATTTT
TRBV5-1	TRBJ2-5	-	-	CASSSGIDQETQYF	TGCGCCAGCAGTTCCGGGATCGACCAAGAGACCCAGTACTTC
TRBV3-1/TRBV3-2	TRBJ2-5	-	-	CASSLSRGAQYF	TGTGCCAGCAGCCTATCAAGGGGTGCCCAGTACTTC
TRBV30	TRBJ2-3	once	-	CACRGFGTDTQYF	TGTGCCTGTCGGGGATTCGGCACAGATACGCAGTATTTT
TRBV5-1	TRBJ2-7	-	TRBD1	CASSLRTGLNYEQYF	TGCGCCAGCAGCCTTAGGACAGGTTTGAACTACGAGCAGTACTTC
TRBV2	TRBJ1-1	-	-	CASSAGGTRGEAFF	TGTGCCAGCAGTGCGGGGGGAACTAGGGGTGAAGCTTTCTTT